The 18 T cell receptor beta chains presented below share a single source sample, sequenced in a study of control samples from healthy donors and cancer patients (dated by TCRdb to about 2020). Libraries were made using the immunoSEQ multiplex PCR assay. What TCRdb holds here is the immuneACCESS table cut down to in-frame rearrangements. Part of the clones is not present; checked against another copy, under half of the missing clones reflect an unresolved V gene, and the others are unexplained. The table for this sample lists under 450,000 clones; about nine tenths of them were counted only once. Clones ranked in the top ten supply 5.5% to 8% of the sample. Sequencing was carried out using PBMCs. These receptors all stem from a man in his forties or fifties with head and neck cancer.

The V call is TRBV6-5, the J call TRBJ2-1, with TRBD1 matching 8 bases. CDR3 length: 11 residues. The V gene end was trimmed by 5 bases and the J gene end by 16 bases; junction bases not matched to a gene: 7. The germline CDR1 and CDR2 sequences are MNHEY and SVGAGI. For the CDR3, the DNA is TGTGCCAGCAGTAACGACAGGGGTCGTTTCTTC. Its translation is CASSNDRGRFF.

The V call is TRBV6-4, the J call TRBJ1-1; D remains unclear. The CDR3 covers 13 residues. CDR1 and CDR2 from the germline V gene are MRHNA and SNTAGT. V was shortened by 6 bases and J by 7 bases, with 15 bases between the two germline ends. The CDR3 reads CASRQTGVDEAFF. In DNA, the CDR3 is TGTGCCAGCAGACAGACTGGCGTCGATGAAGCTTTCTTT.

The chain combines TRBV28 with TRBJ2-5; weak D call: TRBD1 (5 bases). Per the germline V gene, CDR1 is MDHEN and CDR2 is SYDVKM. There are 14 residues in the CDR3. Trimming left V 4 bases short and J 2 bases short, with 11 bases between. CDR3 protein: CASSSSQGQETQYF. The CDR3 nucleotides are TGTGCCAGCAGTTCCTCGCAGGGTCAAGAGACCCAGTACTTC.

The CDR3 coding sequence is TGTGCCAGCAGCTTCCAAGAGACCCAGTACTTC. It yields the protein CASSFQETQYF. V and J are TRBV5-4 and TRBJ2-5; D not certain. The CDR3 consists of 11 residues. V lost 2 bases and J lost 1, with 0 bases in between. CDR1 is SGHNT and CDR2 is YYREEE in the germline V gene (reference sequence). The variable domain in full, with the rest retrieved from reference TRBV5-4 and TRBJ2-5, is ETGVTQSPTHLIKTRGQQVTLRCSSQSGHNTVSWYQQALGQGPQFIFQYYREEENGRGNFPPRFSGLQFPNYSSELNVNALELDDSALYLCASSFQETQYFGPGTRLLVL.

The chain couples TRBV19 to TRBJ2-1, with D perhaps TRBD1 (5 bases). The CDR3 runs 16 residues. V was trimmed by 1 base and J by 2 bases, leaving 12 bases between them. Germline V lookup: CDR1 LNHDA, CDR2 SQIVND (reference sequence). In nucleotides, the CDR3 is TGTGCCAGTAGTATAGGGCAGGGATCCCCCTACAATGAGCAGTTCTTC. This encodes CASSIGQGSPYNEQFF.

The V call is TRBV19, the J call TRBJ2-7; D tentatively reads TRBD1 or TRBD2 (5 bases each). Germline CDR1 reads LNHDA; CDR2 reads SQIVND (reference sequence). V was clipped by 5 bases and J by 3 bases, with 11 bases between them. CDR3 length: 13 residues. Here the CDR3 reads CASSRDGLYEQYF. The CDR3 DNA reads TGTGCCAGTAGTCGGGACGGCCTCTACGAGCAGTACTTC.

The J gene is TRBJ2-3, the V gene TRBV27; maybe TRBD2 (7 bases). The germline V gene encodes CDR1 MNHEY and CDR2 SMNVEV (reference sequence). The V end lost 8 bases, the J end lost 5 bases, and 17 bases lay between the germline ends. The CDR3 is 14 amino acids. In DNA, the CDR3 is TGTGCCAGCGGGGGGGGCAGGGGTGGAGATACGCAGTATTTT. Translated, it gives CASGGGRGGDTQYF.

This chain joins TRBV11-2 and TRBJ2-2; possibly TRBD2 for D (6 bases). The CDR3 has 18 residues. Trimming removed 5 bases from V and 1 base from J, with 20 bases in between. Looked up from germline, CDR1 is SGHAT and CDR2 is FQNNGV. The CDR3 region has the DNA TGTGCCAGCAGCGGGGACGGCGGGATCCCACTGAACACCGGGGAGCTGTTTTTT. This encodes CASSGDGGIPLNTGELFF.

The chain combines TRBV21-1 with TRBJ2-7; the DNA was not compared with TRBD2, the D call given in the table. TRBV21-1 is given as a pseudogene. CDR3 length: 21 amino acids. The CDR3 bases are TGTGCCAGCAGCACAACAAGGGGGGGCTCCGGGCCATCAGAACCCCCCTACGAGCAGTACTTC. Protein product: CASSTTRGGSGPSEPPYEQYF.

The chain combines TRBV28 with TRBJ1-2; D not resolved. The V end was cut by 4 bases, the J end by 8 bases, with 23 bases between. CDR3 size: 16 residues. CDR1 is MDHEN, CDR2 SYDVKM, per germline. The CDR3 is CASSYLGNRDNGGYTF. For the CDR3, the DNA is TGTGCCAGCAGTTACTTGGGTAATCGGGATAATGGAGGCTACACCTTC.

This sequence joins TRBV6-5 and TRBJ2-1; TRBD2 aligns across 7 bases. Germline V gives CDR1 MNHEY, CDR2 SVGAGI. The V gene end was trimmed by 5 bases and the J gene end by 10 bases; junction bases not matched to a gene: 8. The CDR3 length is 13 residues. CDR3 loop: CASSRSSGNEQFF. The CDR3 region has the DNA TGTGCCAGCAGTCGTTCCAGCGGGAACGAGCAGTTCTTC.

The chain joins TRBV5-1 to TRBJ2-7; 7 positions agree with TRBD1. V shed 0 bases, J shed 2 bases, and the junction held 5 bases outside the gene matches. The V gene's germline CDR1 is SGHRS and CDR2 YFSETQ. The CDR3 totals 15 residues. The CDR3 DNA sequence: TGCGCCAGCAGCTTGGAGGGGGCGTATACCTACGAGCAGTACTTC. Residues: CASSLEGAYTYEQYF.

The chain has TRBV27 and TRBJ2-5, with 13 bases matching TRBD2. The CDR3 runs 19 residues. The V gene end was trimmed by 5 bases and the J gene end by 4 bases; junction bases not matched to a gene: 16. Germline loops: CDR1 MNHEY, CDR2 SMNVEV (reference sequence). This CDR3 is CASSPSGTSGTHGGETQYF. CDR3 DNA sequence: TGTGCCAGCAGTCCTTCCGGGACTAGCGGGACCCACGGGGGAGAGACCCAGTACTTC.

This clone occurred once. V gene TRBV3-1 (or the pseudogene TRBV3-2) combines with J gene TRBJ1-3, with D perhaps TRBD1 (5 bases). V lost 4 bases, J lost 0 bases, and 7 bases lay in between. The CDR3 covers 14 residues. Germline CDR1 reads LGHDT; CDR2 reads YNNKEL (reference sequence). CDR3 nucleotide sequence: TGTGCCAGCAGCCTGACAGACTCTGGAAACACCATATATTTT. Its protein is CASSLTDSGNTIYF.

This sequence joins TRBV7-8 and TRBJ1-6; D unclear. Trimming took off 4 bases at V and 13 bases at J, with 8 bases between the two ends. The CDR3 has 11 amino acids. Germline V lookup: CDR1 SGHVS, CDR2 FQNEAQ. CDR3 protein: CASSSAGPLHF. CDR3 bases: TGTGCCAGCAGCTCCGCCGGGCCCCTCCACTTT.

In DNA, the CDR3 is TGTGCCACCAGCGACAGTGGAGGATATGGCTACACCTTC. As protein: CATSDSGGYGYTF. The gene calls are TRBV24-1 and TRBJ1-2; the D gene is possibly TRBD1 (5 bases). The CDR3 consists of 13 residues. CDR1 and CDR2 (germline): KGHDR, SFDVKD. Trimming shortened V by 7 bases and J by 5 bases, and 13 bases separated the two germline ends.

The V and J genes are TRBV19 and TRBJ1-6, with TRBD1 as a possible D gene (5 bases). CDR1 and CDR2 from the germline V gene are LNHDA and SQIVND (reference sequence). Trimming pared 1 base from V and 10 bases from J, leaving 11 bases between. This CDR3 region has 14 residues. The CDR3 spells CASSIGSGVSPLHF. CDR3 nucleotides: TGTGCCAGTAGTATAGGATCGGGGGTATCACCCCTCCACTTT. The full variable domain, completed using reference TRBV19 and TRBJ1-6, is DGGITQSPKYLFRKEGQNVTLSCEQNLNHDAMYWYRQDPGQGLRLIYYSQIVNDFQKGDIAEGYSVSREKKESFPLTVTSAQKNPTAFYLCASSIGSGVSPLHFGNGTRLTVT.

This clone occurred a few times. The chain recombines TRBV7-2 with TRBJ2-7, with 9 bases fitting TRBD1. The V gene end was trimmed by 3 bases and the J gene end by 3 bases; junction bases not matched to a gene: 3. This CDR3 contains 14 residues. Germline V gives CDR1 SGHTA, CDR2 FQGNSA. The CDR3 DNA is TGTGCCAGCAGCTTTCGGACAGGGGTCTACGAGCAGTACTTC. As protein: CASSFRTGVYEQYF.